This T cell receptor beta chain was identified in a study of blood T cell repertoires in COVID-19 (dated by TCRdb to about 2020). Regarding the study in general: Collaborator samples came from the United States, Italy and Spain and covered acute and convalescent phases of COVID-19. The samples were drawn from the first 160 participants of the ongoing ImmuneRACE study and from 950 to 1,500 subjects provided by 6 global collaborators. The material from the prospective study consisted of cDNA or gDNA derived from T cells, B-cell-depleted T cells, or PBMCs. Nearly every sample came with metadata listing a de-identified subject ID, COVID-19 status, age in years and sex. Where available, HLA class I and class II types were obtained from metadata supplied by the sample provider rather than from assay-based typing. Subjects who had been exposed to COVID-19, were actively infected with it, or had recovered from it provided the deeply sampled blood TCRbeta repertoires that made up the dataset. The repertoires were released in a freely available public database intended as a resource for research on the immune response to SARS-CoV-2. Results the study describes overall, beyond this receptor: How much clinical and demographic metadata was included differed by source and by participant, and the metadata was provided uncurated.

Including cysteine and phenylalanine, the CDR3 has 15 amino acids. Left in the record is the CDR3 DNA by itself, 45 bases read in frame from the first base. At the junction V is shortened by 1 base and J by 2 bases; bases outside the gene matches: 2. The germline V gene yields SGHNT for CDR1 and YENEEA for CDR2. As regards this clone: Which antigen it targets is not known. No qualities accompany the bases; no much larger clone lies one base away.

The immunoSEQ Assay, a bias-controlled multiplex PCR, was used to amplify TCRbeta CDR3 regions from genomic DNA. Per the authors' processing: The number of nucleated cells in each sample was estimated by amplification of reference gene primers within the assay. To quantify the absolute abundance of each unique TCRbeta CDR3 rearrangement, sequence reads were collapsed and filtered. For each sample, productive Simpson clonality was calculated as the square root of Simpson's diversity index across productive rearrangements. Sourced from immuneACCESS, this table was stored by TCRdb with only in-frame sequences that have V and J called. A share of the clones is absent; for the studies checked, an unresolved V gene accounts for under half, and the remainder has no known explanation. That table supplies the V and J calls and clone size; D and trimming were determined from the DNA. The sample table lists over 100,000 clones, roughly 81% of them with a count of one. About 9.9% of the sample comes from the top ten.

The collaborating institutions used their own protocols to collect whole blood in K2EDTA tubes. For TCRbeta analysis, collaborator samples were shipped as frozen whole blood, as isolated PBMCs, or as DNA extracted from either sample type. The specimen was peripheral blood. The receptor was isolated from a man in his forties with active or convalescent COVID-19. Rearrangement joined TRBV11-3 to TRBJ2-5, and TRBD1 matches 9 of the central bases. The bases are TGTGCCAGCAGCTTAGGACAGGGGGATCAAGAGACCCAGTACTTC. Translated, this is CASSLGQGDQETQYF. Full variable domain (CDR3 extended with the reference TRBV11-3 and TRBJ2-5 proteins): EAGVVQSPRYKIIEKKQPVAFWCNPISGHNTLYWYLQNLGQGPELLIRYENEEAVDDSQLPKDRFSAERLKGVDSTLKIQPAELGDSAVYLCASSLGQGDQETQYFGPGTRLLVL.